The sequence of this TCR beta chain was determined in a study of T cells in Graves' hyperthyroidism and ophthalmopathy. There are a few counts of this clonotype. Patients having uncontrolled infection, another autoimmune disease, pregnancy or lactation were not included. The authors obtained PBMCs from roughly 10 ml of fresh peripheral blood. Amplified TCR beta CDR3 regions derived from RNA transcripts. An initial round of RT-PCR targeting the TCR CDR3 relied on the HTBI primer set. TCRdb re-called the multiplex PCR reads with MiXCR, one entry per CDR3 protein. The repertoire has hundreds of thousands of distinct CDR3 sequences, around 21% of them found once; the top ten carry 30% to 40%. Germline V gene data show CDR1 as MNHNS and CDR2 as SASEGT. The CDR3 consists of 13 residues. V lost 7 bases to trimming and J lost 4 bases, with 11 bases between them.

The sample comprised blood. V and J are TRBV6-1 and TRBJ2-1; possible D gene TRBD2, 6 bases. The clonotype originates from a man in his thirties or forties with Graves' ophthalmopathy. CDR3 amino acids: CASIGTSYNEQFF. CDR3 in DNA: TGTGCCAGCATCGGGACTTCGTACAATGAGCAGTTCTTC.